This TCR beta chain was found in a study of blood T cell repertoires in COVID-19. Assay: immunoSEQ multiplex PCR; the TCRdb copy retains only in-frame clones and omits some. The sample contains 100,000 to 150,000 clones, about three quarters of which appear only once. What was sequenced was peripheral blood. This sequence originates from a woman aged 70-85 years with acute or convalescent COVID-19.

CDR3 protein: CASSPSVGGRDTQYF. CDR3 sequence (DNA): TGTGCCAGCAGCCCATCGGTGGGGGGGCGCGATACGCAGTATTTT. The chain employs TRBV9 and TRBJ2-3, with a possible D match to TRBD2 (7 bases). CDR1 is SGDLS and CDR2 is YYNGEE in the germline V gene. The CDR3 runs to 15 residues. V lost 4 bases to trimming and J lost 6 bases, with 18 bases between them.